In this sample, the clone carrying this T cell receptor beta chain turned up a few times. This sample was taken from a study of blood T cells in healthy people across ages. Germline loops: CDR1 MNHEY, CDR2 SVGEGT. V shed 2 bases and J shed 3 bases, with 10 bases lying between them. There are 14 residues in the CDR3. A J-beta primer mix and a sample-barcoded 5' primer were used in a second PCR of roughly 7 to 12 cycles. One entry per CDR3 protein results from TCRdb running MiXCR on the 5' RACE reads. This table has 1.5 million or so distinct CDR3 sequences, around two fifths appearing once. The sequence was collected from a woman aged 18-35 years in good health. Sequenced sample: blood. The chain employs TRBV6-2 or TRBV6-3 and TRBJ1-1; D is undetermined. CDR3 protein: CASSYPLRYTEAFF. The DNA for the CDR3 is TGTGCCAGCAGTTACCCCCTGCGTTACACTGAAGCTTTCTTT.